Presented here are 24 T cell receptor beta chains from one specimen sequenced in a study of CD8+ T cells in alopecia areata. Treatment reported: oral pan-JAK inhibitor, 5-10 mg twice daily. Sequencing relied on a cDNA template that was reverse transcribed from extracted RNA. Here immunoSEQ multiplex PCR was the method, and the copy in TCRdb shows in-frame clones only, minus some. The sample has 150,000 to 200,000 clones, around 50% seen once; the top ten hold around 13%. The sequencing here drew on CD8+ T cells sorted from blood, taken at week 24, from a patient treated with tofacitinib. Every receptor here comes from a human donor with alopecia areata.

Comment on this clone: The sample carries other DNA sequences with the same CDR3. The chain combines TRBV7-9 with TRBJ1-1; D gene unclear. Trimming left V 6 bases short and J 4 bases short, with 6 bases between. CDR3 size: 11 residues. Germline values: CDR1 SEHNR, CDR2 FQNEAQ (reference sequence). The CDR3 protein is CASSIGTEAFF. The CDR3 DNA follows: TGTGCCAGCAGTATTGGCACTGAAGCTTTCTTT.

The gene calls are TRBV27 and TRBJ2-7; TRBD2 is a possible D gene (6 bases). V shed 5 bases and J shed 1 base, with 12 bases lying between them. This CDR3 has 14 residues. Per germline, CDR1 MNHEY and CDR2 SMNVEV (reference sequence). Written as DNA, the CDR3 is TGTGCCAGCAGTAGTGCTGGGGGGTCCTACGAGCAGTACTTC. It is translated as CASSSAGGSYEQYF.

The V and J genes are TRBV7-9 and TRBJ2-5; D is ambiguous. This CDR3 has 13 residues. V was pared by 4 bases and J by 5 bases, with 11 bases between. Looked up from germline, CDR1 is SEHNR and CDR2 is FQNEAQ (reference sequence). The CDR3: CASSSPVVETQYF. CDR3 nucleotide sequence: TGTGCCAGCAGCTCACCGGTGGTGGAGACCCAGTACTTC.

The chain employs TRBV7-9 and TRBJ2-7; 11 positions match TRBD2. V was clipped by 6 bases and J by 3 bases; unmatched bases: 7. Germline-derived CDR1 and CDR2 are SEHNR and FQNEAQ (reference sequence). This CDR3 is built from 15 residues. The CDR3 DNA follows: TGTGCCAGCAGTCGAACCGGGACTAGCGGCTACGAGCAGTACTTC. Translation: CASSRTGTSGYEQYF.

The chain uses TRBV18 and TRBJ2-6; D remains unclear. With 6 bases removed from V and 0 bases from J, the gap between germline ends came to 15 bases. CDR1 and CDR2 (germline): KGHSH, LQKENI. CDR3 length: 17 residues. The CDR3 loop reads CASSDVHSFSGANVLTF. The CDR3 coding sequence is TGTGCCAGCTCCGACGTACATTCGTTCTCTGGGGCCAACGTCCTGACTTTC.

This clone was seen a single time. The chain employs TRBV7-9 and TRBJ1-4, with D possibly matching TRBD1 (5 bases). Germline assignment: CDR1 SEHNR and CDR2 FQNEAQ (reference sequence). Trimming cost V 5 bases and J 3 bases, with 16 bases left between them. There are 16 residues in the CDR3. CDR3 DNA: TGTGCCAGCAGCCCCCGATTCGGGGCGGCTAATGAAAAACTGTTTTTT. Translated: CASSPRFGAANEKLFF.

The table lists this clone with many counts. This sample also contains other DNA sequences that code for the same CDR3. The chain recombines TRBV5-4 with TRBJ2-1, with D possibly being TRBD1 (5 bases). V lost 2 bases and J lost 2, with 5 bases in between. The CDR3 covers 13 residues. CDR1 is SGHNT, CDR2 YYREEE, per germline (reference sequence). This CDR3 reads CASSFRAYNEQFF. CDR3 sequence (DNA): TGTGCCAGCAGCTTCAGGGCCTACAATGAGCAGTTCTTC.

This clone showed up just a few times. The rearrangement links TRBV5-1 to TRBJ1-2; weak D call: TRBD1 (5 bases). This CDR3 has 14 amino acids. Trimming left V 1 base short and J 0 bases short, with 7 bases between. Germline CDR1 is SGHRS and CDR2 is YFSETQ. In nucleotides, the CDR3 is TGCGCCAGCAGCTTGATACAGGCTAACTATGGCTACACCTTC. It yields the protein CASSLIQANYGYTF.

The V gene is TRBV5-1, the J gene TRBJ1-1; D uncertain. Trimming left V 0 bases short and J 4 bases short, with 7 bases between. Per the germline V gene, CDR1 is SGHRS and CDR2 is YFSETQ. The CDR3 length is 13 residues. Written as DNA, the CDR3 is TGCGCCAGCAGCTTGGCTGTAGGCACTGAAGCTTTCTTT. Residues: CASSLAVGTEAFF. The whole variable domain, remainder taken from reference TRBV5-1 and TRBJ1-1, is KAGVTQTPRYLIKTRGQQVTLSCSPISGHRSVSWYQQTPGQGLQFLFEYFSETQRNKGNFPGRFSGRQFSNSRSEMNVSTLELGDSALYLCASSLAVGTEAFFGQGTRLTVV.

The chain links TRBV10-3 to TRBJ1-2, with 7 positions matching TRBD1. The CDR3 length is 15 residues. CDR1 and CDR2 (germline): ENHRY, SYGVKD. The V and J ends lost 5 bases and 3 bases, in that order; junction bases with no gene match: 9. CDR3 sequence: CAISITGEQDYGYTF. The CDR3, as DNA: TGTGCCATCAGTATAACAGGGGAGCAGGACTATGGCTACACCTTC.

The genes are TRBV5-6 and TRBJ2-7; tentative D call: TRBD1 (5 bases). There are 12 residues in the CDR3. The V gene's germline CDR1 is SGHDT and CDR2 YYEEEE. Trimming shortened V by 4 bases and J by 3 bases, and 8 bases separated the two germline ends. This CDR3 reads CASSKTDYEQYF. CDR3 nucleotides: TGTGCCAGCAGCAAGACAGACTACGAGCAGTACTTC.

This clone has just a few counts. The V and J genes are TRBV7-2 and TRBJ2-1; D ambiguous. The CDR3 is 12 amino acids. V lost 1 base to trimming and J lost 8 bases, with 6 bases between them. CDR1 is SGHTA and CDR2 is FQGNSA in the germline V gene. The CDR3 spells CASSLGGDEQFF. CDR3 coding DNA: TGTGCCAGCAGCTTAGGAGGTGATGAGCAGTTCTTC.

The chain combines TRBV7-9 with TRBJ1-2; 7 bases fit TRBD1. Germline loops: CDR1 SEHNR, CDR2 FQNEAQ (reference sequence). J lost 1 base, V lost 4 bases, and 9 bases had no gene match. This CDR3 is built from 16 residues. In nucleotides, the CDR3 is TGTGCCAGCAGCTCCCGGGACAGACGCGGTAACTATGGCTACACCTTC. This sequence encodes CASSSRDRRGNYGYTF. Based on the CDR3 plus reference TRBV7-9 and TRBJ1-2, the full variable domain is DTGVSQNPRHKITKRGQNVTFRCDPISEHNRLYWYRQTLGQGPEFLTYFQNEAQLEKSRLLSDRFSAERPKGSFSTLEIQRTEQGDSAMYLCASSSRDRRGNYGYTFGSGTRLTVV.

On this clone: The same CDR3 can be traced to other DNA sequences in this sample. This chain joins TRBV29-1 and TRBJ1-2; D remains unclear. V was cut by 2 bases and J by 5 bases, with 6 bases left in between. CDR3 length equals 11 residues. CDR1 and CDR2 (germline): SQVTM, ANQGSEA. For the CDR3, the DNA is TGCAGCGTTGAATTGGGATATGGCTACACCTTC. It specifies CSVELGYGYTF.

The chain combines TRBV13 with TRBJ1-4; D unclear. The CDR3 is 16 residues long. CDR1 is PRHDT and CDR2 is FYEKMQ in the germline V gene (reference sequence). Trimming left V 5 bases short and J 7 bases short, with 20 bases between. The CDR3 DNA sequence: TGTGCCAGCAGCCCCTCCCCCGCGGTAATCGGTGAAAAACTGTTTTTT. This codes for CASSPSPAVIGEKLFF. The variable domain in full, completed from reference TRBV13 and TRBJ1-4, reads AAGVIQSPRHLIKEKRETATLKCYPIPRHDTVYWYQQGPGQDPQFLISFYEKMQSDKGSIPDRFSAQQFSDYHSELNMSSLELGDSALYFCASSPSPAVIGEKLFFGSGTQLSVL.

J is TRBJ1-1 and V is TRBV27; possibly TRBD1 for D (5 bases). Germline CDR1 MNHEY, CDR2 SMNVEV (reference sequence). V was clipped by 5 bases and J by 1 base, with 20 bases between them. The CDR3 covers 17 residues. DNA of the CDR3: TGTGCCAGCAGTCCAGACCCTTGGGGGGGATCGAACACTGAAGCTTTCTTT. It yields the protein CASSPDPWGGSNTEAFF.

This clone was counted between two and nine times. J is TRBJ1-5 and V is TRBV15; a weak D match, TRBD1 (6 bases). The V end lost 0 bases, the J end lost 1 base, and 7 bases lay between the germline ends. The CDR3 covers 15 residues. Germline-derived CDR1 and CDR2 are LNHNV and YYDKDF (reference sequence). The CDR3, as DNA: TGTGCCACCAGCAGAGAAGGGGGGAGCAATCAGCCCCAGCATTTT. It specifies CATSREGGSNQPQHF.

The chain employs TRBV7-9 and TRBJ2-4; D might be TRBD2 (5 bases). Per germline, CDR1 SEHNR and CDR2 FQNEAQ (reference sequence). The V gene lost 6 bases and the J gene lost 7 bases, with 13 bases spanning the gap. The CDR3 extends over 13 amino acids. The CDR3 nucleotides read TGTGCCAGCAGTCCCCTGACTAACAACATTCAGTACTTC. Translation gives CASSPLTNNIQYF.

The chain uses TRBV29-1 and TRBJ2-7; D ambiguous. V lost 5 bases, J lost 5 bases, and 25 bases lay in between. In germline, CDR1 is SQVTM, CDR2 ANQGSEA. The CDR3 has 16 residues. CDR3 sequence (DNA): TGCAGCGTTCTGGCCCCCATCCCCAGGCTGACACACGAGCAGTACTTC. Translation: CSVLAPIPRLTHEQYF.

The chain joins TRBV5-6 to TRBJ2-7; D may be TRBD2 (6 bases). V lost 4 bases to trimming and J lost 4 bases, with 15 bases between them. CDR3 size: 14 residues. Per germline, CDR1 SGHDT and CDR2 YYEEEE. CDR3 amino acids: CASSTVGTGYEQYF. The CDR3 region has the DNA TGTGCCAGCAGCACCGTAGGGACTGGATACGAGCAGTACTTC.

This clone has a single count. The chain recombines TRBV30 with TRBJ1-2, with TRBD1 as a possible D gene (5 bases). This CDR3 is built from 15 residues. Germline CDR1 GTSNPN, CDR2 SVGIG (reference sequence). The V end was cut by 0 bases, the J end by 8 bases, with 19 bases between. The CDR3 sequence is CAWSVAGRRGNGYTF. DNA for the CDR3: TGTGCCTGGAGTGTGGCCGGCAGAAGGGGTAACGGCTACACCTTC.

The rearrangement uses TRBV19 and TRBJ1-5, with D uncertain. V lost 1 base and J 1 base, leaving 8 bases between the germline ends. Germline V gene lookup returns CDR1 LNHDA and CDR2 SQIVND (reference sequence). This CDR3 contains 15 residues. In nucleotides, the CDR3 is TGTGCCAGTAGTATAGGGACCTTGAGCAATCAGCCCCAGCATTTT. This codes for CASSIGTLSNQPQHF.

This clone has only a few counts. V gene TRBV7-9 combines with J gene TRBJ2-7; possibly TRBD1 for D (6 bases). V gave up 5 bases and J gave up 4 bases, with 15 bases separating them. The CDR3 is 14 amino acids. Germline assignment: CDR1 SEHNR and CDR2 FQNEAQ (reference sequence). CDR3 coding DNA: TGTGCCAGCAGCAAGCGGACAGAGGCATACGAGCAGTACTTC. It yields the protein CASSKRTEAYEQYF.

This clone was seen a handful of times. The CDR3 is CASSPTLGIQETQYF. DNA for the CDR3: TGTGCCAGCAGCCCTACTCTAGGGATTCAAGAGACCCAGTACTTC. The rearrangement joins TRBV14 to TRBJ2-5; no definite D call. CDR3 length: 15 residues. Germline V lookup: CDR1 SGHDN, CDR2 FVKESK. V gave up 4 bases and J gave up 2 bases, with 14 bases separating them.